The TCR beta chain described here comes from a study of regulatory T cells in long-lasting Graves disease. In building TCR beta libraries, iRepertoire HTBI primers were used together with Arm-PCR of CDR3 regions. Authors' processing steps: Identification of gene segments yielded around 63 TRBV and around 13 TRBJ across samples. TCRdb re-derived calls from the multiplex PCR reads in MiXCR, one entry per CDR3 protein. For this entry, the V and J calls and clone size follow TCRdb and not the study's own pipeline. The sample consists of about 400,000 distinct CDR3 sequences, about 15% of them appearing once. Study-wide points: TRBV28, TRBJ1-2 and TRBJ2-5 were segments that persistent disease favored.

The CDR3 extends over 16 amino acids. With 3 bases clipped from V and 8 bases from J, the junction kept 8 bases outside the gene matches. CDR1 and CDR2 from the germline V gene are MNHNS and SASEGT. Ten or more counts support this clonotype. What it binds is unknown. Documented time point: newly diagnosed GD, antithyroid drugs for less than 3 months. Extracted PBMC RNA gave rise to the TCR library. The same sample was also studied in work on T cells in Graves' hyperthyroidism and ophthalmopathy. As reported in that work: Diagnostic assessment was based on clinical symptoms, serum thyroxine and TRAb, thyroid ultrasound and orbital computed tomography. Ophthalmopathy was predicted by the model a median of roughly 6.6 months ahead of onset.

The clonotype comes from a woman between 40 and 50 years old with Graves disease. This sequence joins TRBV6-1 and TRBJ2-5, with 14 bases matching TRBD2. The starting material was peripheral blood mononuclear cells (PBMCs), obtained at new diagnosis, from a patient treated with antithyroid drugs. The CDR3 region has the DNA TGTGCCAGCAGTGAGGGACTAGCGGGAGCATGGGAAACCCAGTACTTC. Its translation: CASSEGLAGAWETQYF.